This passage covers 8 T cell receptor beta chains from one sample sequenced in a study of cytomegalovirus exposure and HLA in healthy donors. The PCR used 60 Vbeta and 13 Jbeta primers. Produced via immunoSEQ multiplex PCR; TCRdb's table is partial and in-frame only. The sample consists of about 100,000 clones, 84% of them appearing once. Sequenced input: PBMCs. These receptors all come from a woman between 18 and 29 years old in good health and CMV-seronegative.

The rearrangement links TRBV7-7 to TRBJ2-5, with 9 bases fitting TRBD2. The CDR3 covers 14 residues. After removal of 4 bases from V and 4 bases from J, the junction contained 4 bases not matched to a gene. Per germline, CDR1 SSHAT and CDR2 FNYEAQ (reference sequence). The CDR3 protein is CASSYAGGRETQYF. CDR3 nucleotides: TGTGCCAGCAGCTACGCGGGGGGGAGAGAGACCCAGTACTTC.

This chain uses TRBV6-1 with TRBJ1-6; D possibly corresponds to TRBD1 (5 bases). Deletions cut 6 bases from V and 8 bases from J, with 11 bases between. Germline CDR1 and CDR2: MNHNS and SASEGT. This CDR3 spans 13 amino acids. CDR3 sequence (DNA): TGTGCCAGCAGCGGGGGGAGAGATTCACCCCTCCACTTT. This codes for CASSGGRDSPLHF.

The chain has TRBV5-1 and TRBJ1-1; no clear D gene. Deletions cut 0 bases from V and 3 bases from J, with 6 bases between. The germline V gene has CDR1 SGHRS and CDR2 YFSETQ. The CDR3 is 13 amino acids. The CDR3 nucleotides are TGCGCCAGCAGCTTGGCCGGGTACACTGAAGCTTTCTTT. This sequence encodes CASSLAGYTEAFF.

This chain joins TRBV9 and TRBJ2-3, with a weak D call TRBD1 (6 bases). The CDR3 consists of 15 residues. Germline CDR1 SGDLS, CDR2 YYNGEE. The V and J ends lost 3 bases and 3 bases respectively, with 14 bases between them. CDR3 DNA sequence: TGTGCCAGCAGCGCCTTACAGGGAACAACAGATACGCAGTATTTT. Encoded protein: CASSALQGTTDTQYF.

The chain recombines TRBV10-3 with TRBJ2-6; D is undetermined. V was shortened by 6 bases and J by 1 base, with 7 bases between the two germline ends. The CDR3 contains 14 residues. Germline V CDR1 and CDR2: ENHRY, SYGVKD. CDR3 sequence: CAIRELSGANVLTF. CDR3 coding DNA: TGTGCCATCAGGGAGCTATCTGGGGCCAACGTCCTGACTTTC.

The genes are TRBV7-2 and TRBJ2-7, with TRBD1 matching over 8 bases. CDR1 is SGHTA and CDR2 is FQGNSA in the germline V gene. The V segment lost 6 bases and the J segment 2 bases; nucleotides outside the gene matches: 6. The CDR3 spans 14 residues. CDR3 coding DNA: TGTGCCAGCAGAACCGGACAGGGAGCCTACGAGCAGTACTTC. Translated: CASRTGQGAYEQYF.

This clone is deemed medium-sized. The V and J genes are TRBV7-2 and TRBJ2-1, with D unclear. V was shortened by 1 base and J by 4 bases, with 5 bases between the two germline ends. The CDR3 spans 13 residues. The germline V gene encodes CDR1 SGHTA and CDR2 FQGNSA. CDR3 bases: TGTGCCAGCAGCTTAGATTATTACAATGAGCAGTTCTTC. Protein product: CASSLDYYNEQFF.

This clone was detected once. This sequence joins TRBV30 and TRBJ2-7; D may be TRBD1 (6 bases). The CDR3 length is 15 residues. Germline CDR1 and CDR2: GTSNPN and SVGIG (reference sequence). The V and J ends lost 5 bases and 0 bases respectively, with 17 bases between them. The CDR3 here is CAWSLQGSDSYEQYF. The CDR3 DNA is TGTGCCTGGTCTCTTCAGGGGTCTGACTCCTACGAGCAGTACTTC.